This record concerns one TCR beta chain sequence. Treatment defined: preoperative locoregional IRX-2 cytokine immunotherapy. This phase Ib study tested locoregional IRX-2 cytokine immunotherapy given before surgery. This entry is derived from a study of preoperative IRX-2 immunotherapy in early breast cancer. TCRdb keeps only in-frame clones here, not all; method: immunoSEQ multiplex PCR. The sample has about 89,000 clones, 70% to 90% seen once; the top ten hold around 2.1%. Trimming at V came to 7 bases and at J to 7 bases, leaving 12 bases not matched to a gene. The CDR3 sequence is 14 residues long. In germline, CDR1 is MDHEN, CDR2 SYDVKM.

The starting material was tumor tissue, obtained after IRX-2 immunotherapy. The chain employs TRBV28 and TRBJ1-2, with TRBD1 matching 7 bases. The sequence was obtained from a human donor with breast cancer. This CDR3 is CASTEDRSIGGYTF. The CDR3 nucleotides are TGTGCCAGCACCGAGGACAGGTCTATCGGTGGCTACACCTTC.